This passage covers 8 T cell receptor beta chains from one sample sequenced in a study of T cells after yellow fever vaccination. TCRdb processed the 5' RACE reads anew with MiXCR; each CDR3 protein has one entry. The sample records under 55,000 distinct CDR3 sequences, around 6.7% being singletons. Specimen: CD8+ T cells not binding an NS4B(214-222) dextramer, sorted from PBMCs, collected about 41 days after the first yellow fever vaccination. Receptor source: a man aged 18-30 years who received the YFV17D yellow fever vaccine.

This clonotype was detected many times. CDR3 in amino acids: CASSERGGDTGELFF. The DNA of the CDR3 is TGTGCCAGCAGTGAGCGGGGGGGCGACACCGGGGAGCTGTTTTTT. The chain recombines TRBV6-4 with TRBJ2-2; TRBD2 aligns across 9 bases. The germline gives CDR1 MRHNA, CDR2 SNTAGT. The CDR3 covers 15 residues. The trim removed 3 bases at V and 3 bases at J, leaving 2 bases unmatched.

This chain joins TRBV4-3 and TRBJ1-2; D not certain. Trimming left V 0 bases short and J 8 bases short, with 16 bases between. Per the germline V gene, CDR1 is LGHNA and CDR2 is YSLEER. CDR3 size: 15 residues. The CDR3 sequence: CASSQDWNQVLGYTF. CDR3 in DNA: TGCGCCAGCAGCCAAGATTGGAACCAGGTTTTAGGCTACACCTTC.

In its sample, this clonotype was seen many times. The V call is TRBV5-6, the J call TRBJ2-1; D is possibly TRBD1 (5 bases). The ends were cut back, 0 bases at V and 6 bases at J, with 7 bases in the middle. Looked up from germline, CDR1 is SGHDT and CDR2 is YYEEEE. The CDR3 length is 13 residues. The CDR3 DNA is TGTGCCAGCAGCTTGGCAGGGTCCAATGAGCAGTTCTTC. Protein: CASSLAGSNEQFF. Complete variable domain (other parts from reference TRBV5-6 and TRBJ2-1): DAGVTQSPTHLIKTRGQQVTLRCSPKSGHDTVSWYQQALGQGPQFIFQYYEEEERQRGNFPDRFSGHQFPNYSSELNVNALLLGDSALYLCASSLAGSNEQFFGPGTRLTVL.

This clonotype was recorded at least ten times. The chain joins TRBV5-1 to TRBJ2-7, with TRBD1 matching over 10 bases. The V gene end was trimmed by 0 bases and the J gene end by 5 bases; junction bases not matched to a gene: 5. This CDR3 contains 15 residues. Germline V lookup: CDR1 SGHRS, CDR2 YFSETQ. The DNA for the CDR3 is TGCGCCAGCAGCTTGGAGGGACAGGGGAGTGACGAGCAGTACTTC. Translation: CASSLEGQGSDEQYF.

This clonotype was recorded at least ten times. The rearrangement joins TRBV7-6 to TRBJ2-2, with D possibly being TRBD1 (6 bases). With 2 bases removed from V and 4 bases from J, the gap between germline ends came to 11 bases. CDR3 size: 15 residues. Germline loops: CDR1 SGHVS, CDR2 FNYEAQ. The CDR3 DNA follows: TGTGCCAGCAGCTTAACAGGGCGTGGCACCGGGGAGCTGTTTTTT. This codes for CASSLTGRGTGELFF.

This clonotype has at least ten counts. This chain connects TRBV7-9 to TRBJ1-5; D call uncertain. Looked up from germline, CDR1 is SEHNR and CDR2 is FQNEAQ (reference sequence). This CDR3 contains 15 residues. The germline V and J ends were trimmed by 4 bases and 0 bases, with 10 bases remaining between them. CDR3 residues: CASSSADHSNQPQHF. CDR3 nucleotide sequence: TGTGCCAGCAGCTCTGCAGACCATAGCAATCAGCCCCAGCATTTT.

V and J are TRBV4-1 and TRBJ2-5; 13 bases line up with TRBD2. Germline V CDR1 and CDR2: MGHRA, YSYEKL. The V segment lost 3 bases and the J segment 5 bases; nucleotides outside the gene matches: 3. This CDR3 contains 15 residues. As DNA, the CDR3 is TGCGCCAGCAGCCAGCTGGGACTAGCGGGGGAGACCCAGTACTTC. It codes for CASSQLGLAGETQYF.

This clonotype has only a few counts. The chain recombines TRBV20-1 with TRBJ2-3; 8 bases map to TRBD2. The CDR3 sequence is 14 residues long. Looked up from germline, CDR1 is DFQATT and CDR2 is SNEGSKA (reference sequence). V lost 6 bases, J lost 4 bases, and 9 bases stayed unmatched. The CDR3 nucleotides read TGCAGTGCCCCCCTAACTAGCGGCCCAGATACGCAGTATTTT. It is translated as CSAPLTSGPDTQYF.